These 31 T cell receptor beta chains share one sample of origin, sequenced in a study of shared clonotypes between healthy human individuals. Only in-frame clones appear in the TCRdb table, and some are missing; sequencing was by immunoSEQ multiplex PCR. Altogether fewer than 850,000 clones are present, about 96% being singletons, with the ten largest covering about 0.25%. CD8 cells regarded as naive lacked CD45RO, were positively chosen for CCR7, and omitted terminally differentiated effector memory CD45RA+ cells. Sequencing was done on a sample of naive CD8+ T cells sorted from blood. The receptors were sampled from a man aged 25-45 years in good health.

This chain connects TRBV27 to TRBJ2-3; no firm D call. Trimming cost V 3 bases and J 3 bases, with 10 bases left between them. Germline V CDR1 and CDR2: MNHEY, SMNVEV (reference sequence). CDR3 length: 14 residues. CDR3 sequence: CASSLVGGTDTQYF. CDR3 DNA sequence: TGTGCCAGCAGTTTGGTGGGTGGGACAGATACGCAGTATTTT.

This chain links TRBV9 with TRBJ2-1; 8 bases are a match to TRBD1. This CDR3 comprises 16 residues. Germline V gene data show CDR1 as SGDLS and CDR2 as YYNGEE. With V trimmed by 0 bases and J by 8 bases, 10 bases remained unmatched. CDR3 nucleotides: TGTGCCAGCAGCGTAGCCGGCAGGGGGCTTGTTGATGAGCAGTTCTTC. The encoded protein is CASSVAGRGLVDEQFF.

With regard to this clone: At one end, the junction sequence differs from germline, possibly due to a read error. This chain joins TRBV28 and TRBJ2-7; the match to TRBD1 covers 10 bases. There are 14 residues in the CDR3. From germline, CDR1 is MDHEN and CDR2 SYDVKM. The CDR3 sequence: CASSLAGQGTEQYF. The CDR3 DNA reads as TGTGCTAGCAGTTTAGCGGGACAGGGGACCGAGCAGTACTTC. Full variable domain (remainder filled in from reference TRBV28 and TRBJ2-7): DVKVTQSSRYLVKRTGEKVFLECVQDMDHENMFWYRQDPGLGLRLIYFSYDVKMKEKGDIPEGYSVSREKKERFSLILESASTNQTSMYLCASSLAGQGTEQYFGPGTRLTVT.

The rearrangement joins TRBV9 to TRBJ2-3; the D is unclear. Germline values: CDR1 SGDLS, CDR2 YYNGEE. Trimming removed 3 bases from V and 0 bases from J, with 8 bases in between. The CDR3 has 14 amino acids. The CDR3 loop is CASSAEASTDTQYF. CDR3 nucleotide sequence: TGTGCCAGCAGCGCCGAGGCTAGCACAGATACGCAGTATTTT.

The chain employs TRBV19 and TRBJ1-1; D unresolved. The V end lost 1 base, the J end lost 1 base, and 7 bases lay between the germline ends. CDR3 length: 14 residues. Germline values: CDR1 LNHDA, CDR2 SQIVND (reference sequence). DNA of the CDR3: TGTGCCAGTAGTATAGGAGCAGGGAACACTGAAGCTTTCTTT. As protein: CASSIGAGNTEAFF. Full variable domain (rest looked up from reference TRBV19 and TRBJ1-1): DGGITQSPKYLFRKEGQNVTLSCEQNLNHDAMYWYRQDPGQGLRLIYYSQIVNDFQKGDIAEGYSVSREKKESFPLTVTSAQKNPTAFYLCASSIGAGNTEAFFGQGTRLTVV.

V gene TRBV7-6 combines with J gene TRBJ2-1; perhaps TRBD1 as D (5 bases). Germline V gene lookup returns CDR1 SGHVS and CDR2 FNYEAQ. The CDR3 has 17 amino acids. The germline V and J ends were trimmed by 2 bases and 2 bases, with 16 bases remaining between them. In nucleotides, the CDR3 is TGTGCCAGCAGCTTACTACCAGGGCCGGATGCCTACAATGAGCAGTTCTTC. Amino acids: CASSLLPGPDAYNEQFF. The full variable domain, with the rest looked up from reference TRBV7-6 and TRBJ2-1, is GAGVSQSPRYKVTKRGQDVALRCDPISGHVSLYWYRQALGQGPEFLTYFNYEAQQDKSGLPNDRFSAERPEGSISTLTIQRTEQRDSAMYRCASSLLPGPDAYNEQFFGPGTRLTVL.

V usage is TRBV28 and J usage is TRBJ2-7, with 9 bases lining up with TRBD1. CDR3 size: 17 residues. The germline V gene has CDR1 MDHEN and CDR2 SYDVKM. After removal of 3 bases from V and 2 bases from J, the junction contained 11 bases not matched to a gene. The CDR3 is CASSLPTTGTGTYEQYF. In DNA, the CDR3 is TGTGCCAGCAGTTTGCCTACTACCGGGACAGGGACCTACGAGCAGTACTTC.

On this clone: The same CDR3 can be traced to other DNA sequences in this sample. The genes are TRBV11-2 and TRBJ2-2; D is unclear. This CDR3 contains 11 residues. CDR1 SGHAT and CDR2 FQNNGV come from the germline V gene. V was trimmed by 1 base and J by 7 bases, leaving 1 base between them. CDR3 in amino acids: CASSLVGELFF. Here the CDR3 DNA reads TGTGCCAGCAGCTTAGTCGGGGAGCTGTTTTTT.

The chain combines TRBV18 with TRBJ1-2, with 7 nucleotides matching TRBD1. Germline CDR1 is KGHSH and CDR2 is LQKENI. V trimming: 3 bases; J trimming: 2 bases; junction bases outside the gene matches: 3. The length of the CDR3 is 14 residues. The DNA for the CDR3 is TGTGCCAGCTCACCGGGACAGCAAAACTATGGCTACACCTTC. Translating it yields CASSPGQQNYGYTF. The variable domain in full, completed from reference TRBV18 and TRBJ1-2, reads NAGVMQNPRHLVRRRGQEARLRCSPMKGHSHVYWYRQLPEEGLKFMVYLQKENIIDESGMPKERFSAEFPKEGPSILRIQQVVRGDSAAYFCASSPGQQNYGYTFGSGTRLTVV.

This clone was counted between two and nine times. The V gene is TRBV27, the J gene TRBJ2-3; D uncertain. The V end lost 4 bases, the J end lost 0 bases, and 17 bases lay between the germline ends. This CDR3 comprises 17 residues. CDR1 is MNHEY and CDR2 is SMNVEV in the germline V gene (reference sequence). In nucleotides, the CDR3 is TGTGCCAGCAGTTACCTCCCGGCTGCGATTAGCACAGATACGCAGTATTTT. Amino acids: CASSYLPAAISTDTQYF.

The rearrangement links TRBV11-2 to TRBJ1-2, with TRBD1 matching over 7 bases. Germline trimming cut 9 bases from V and 3 bases from J; bases unmatched to any gene: 7. CDR3 length equals 13 residues. The V gene's germline CDR1 is SGHAT and CDR2 FQNNGV. CDR3 DNA: TGTGCCAGTCGAGGGGGACAGCACTATGGCTACACCTTC. It encodes CASRGGQHYGYTF.

This clone was seen only once. The chain is built from TRBV29-1 and TRBJ2-1; 7 bases line up with TRBD2. Trimming took 7 bases from V and 6 from J; bases not matched to a gene: 3. Germline-derived CDR1 and CDR2 are SQVTM and ANQGSEA. This CDR3 is 11 amino acids long. CDR3 coding DNA: TGCAGCGGGGGGGGTAGCAATGAGCAGTTCTTC. It is translated as CSGGGSNEQFF.

V usage is TRBV7-9 and J usage is TRBJ2-1; TRBD2 matches at 7 bases. Germline CDR1 is SEHNR and CDR2 is FQNEAQ (reference sequence). CDR3 length: 12 residues. Germline trimming cut 5 bases from V and 6 bases from J; bases unmatched to any gene: 1. The CDR3 DNA sequence: TGTGCCAGCAGCCGGACTAGCAATGAGCAGTTCTTC. Translated: CASSRTSNEQFF. The complete variable domain, with remaining parts taken from reference TRBV7-9 and TRBJ2-1, reads DTGVSQNPRHKITKRGQNVTFRCDPISEHNRLYWYRQTLGQGPEFLTYFQNEAQLEKSRLLSDRFSAERPKGSFSTLEIQRTEQGDSAMYLCASSRTSNEQFFGPGTRLTVL.

The chain couples TRBV5-4 to TRBJ2-2; D unclear. The CDR3 runs to 16 residues. V was trimmed by 4 bases and J by 2 bases, leaving 15 bases between them. Per germline, CDR1 SGHNT and CDR2 YYREEE (reference sequence). The CDR3 sequence: CASSPEWNRNTGELFF. In nucleotides, the CDR3 is TGTGCCAGCAGCCCTGAGTGGAACCGCAACACCGGGGAGCTGTTTTTT.

V and J are TRBV7-9 and TRBJ2-3; 7 bases are a match to TRBD2. The CDR3 extends over 16 amino acids. V lost 3 bases, J lost 5 bases, and 11 bases stayed unmatched. The germline V gene encodes CDR1 SEHNR and CDR2 FQNEAQ (reference sequence). The CDR3 sequence is CASSLIGRGDGDTQYF. CDR3 bases: TGTGCCAGCAGCTTGATTGGGAGGGGAGATGGAGATACGCAGTATTTT. The full variable domain, rest sourced from reference TRBV7-9 and TRBJ2-3, is DTGVSQNPRHKITKRGQNVTFRCDPISEHNRLYWYRQTLGQGPEFLTYFQNEAQLEKSRLLSDRFSAERPKGSFSTLEIQRTEQGDSAMYLCASSLIGRGDGDTQYFGPGTRLTVL.

The chain couples TRBV5-1 to TRBJ1-3, with D perhaps TRBD1 (5 bases). This CDR3 is 15 amino acids long. The V gene lost 0 bases and the J gene lost 4 bases, with 11 bases spanning the gap. The germline V gene has CDR1 SGHRS and CDR2 YFSETQ. CDR3 loop: CASSLGQGGGNTIYF. The CDR3 nucleotides are TGCGCCAGCAGCTTGGGCCAGGGAGGCGGAAACACCATATATTTT.

This sequence joins TRBV15 and TRBJ2-1; 8 bases align to TRBD2. The CDR3 covers 15 residues. V was pared by 5 bases and J by 7 bases, with 10 bases of the junction left unmatched. Germline CDR1 and CDR2: LNHNV and YYDKDF (reference sequence). CDR3 sequence reads: CATSASGLDLNEQFF. The CDR3 DNA is TGTGCCACCAGCGCCTCGGGACTAGATCTGAATGAGCAGTTCTTC.

V gene TRBV21-1 combines with J gene TRBJ1-5. TRBV21-1 is an annotated pseudogene. This CDR3 has 17 amino acids. The CDR3 DNA reads TGTGCCAGCACCCCAAACGAGACCTATTTTAGCAATCAGCCCCAGCATTTT. This gives the protein CASTPNETYFSNQPQHF.

The J gene is TRBJ2-3, the V gene TRBV27, with D hard to call. Trimming cost V 3 bases and J 5 bases, with 15 bases left between them. Germline values: CDR1 MNHEY, CDR2 SMNVEV (reference sequence). The CDR3 is made up of 15 amino acids. The CDR3 DNA sequence: TGTGCCAGCAGTTTCATCCACGAGATGGGAGATACGCAGTATTTT. It codes for CASSFIHEMGDTQYF.

The sample holds one count of this clone. At one boundary the junction diverges from the germline segment, which might be a read error. This rearrangement joins TRBV15 to TRBJ2-4; TRBD2 matches 7 bases. This CDR3 contains 15 residues. Germline V gives CDR1 LNHNV, CDR2 YYDKDF (reference sequence). The CDR3 nucleotides are TGTGCCACCAGCAGAGAGAGGGGAGGGCCGGTTCAAACTTCGTTC. It specifies CATSRERGGPVQTSF.

This chain joins TRBV7-8 and TRBJ2-1; 8 bases map to TRBD1. The CDR3 has 14 residues. The V and J ends lost 2 bases and 4 bases, in that order; junction bases with no gene match: 1. Per the germline V gene, CDR1 is SGHVS and CDR2 is FQNEAQ. The CDR3 bases are TGTGCCAGCAGCTTAACAGGGGGGTACAATGAGCAGTTCTTC. Translated, it gives CASSLTGGYNEQFF.

This rearrangement joins TRBV27 to TRBJ2-5; D is ambiguous. The CDR3 contains 14 residues. The V gene lost 4 bases and the J gene lost 7 bases, with 16 bases spanning the gap. The V gene's germline CDR1 is MNHEY and CDR2 SMNVEV (reference sequence). Here the CDR3 DNA reads TGTGCCAGCAGTTCAACGGCCCAATACTGGACCCAGTACTTC. This translates into CASSSTAQYWTQYF.

This chain uses TRBV27 with TRBJ1-2; maybe TRBD1 (5 bases). The CDR3 loop spans 15 amino acids. CDR1 and CDR2 (germline): MNHEY, SMNVEV (reference sequence). The V and J ends lost 3 bases and 7 bases respectively, with 18 bases between them. The CDR3 DNA reads TGTGCCAGCAGTTTTTGGGGGAGAATGACTTCTGGCTACACCTTC. Translation: CASSFWGRMTSGYTF.

V is TRBV29-1 and J is TRBJ1-1; tentatively, D is TRBD1 (6 bases). CDR3 length equals 11 residues. The V and J ends lost 7 bases and 3 bases respectively, with 9 bases between them. Germline V gene lookup returns CDR1 SQVTM and CDR2 ANQGSEA. The CDR3 is CSARGHTEAFF. The CDR3 bases are TGCAGCGCCAGGGGTCACACTGAAGCTTTCTTT.

The rearrangement joins TRBV9 to TRBJ2-3, with 7 nucleotides matching TRBD1. Germline-derived CDR1 and CDR2 are SGDLS and YYNGEE. V was pared by 2 bases and J by 3 bases, with 3 bases of the junction left unmatched. This CDR3 is built from 14 residues. The CDR3 DNA sequence: TGTGCCAGCAGCGTTGACAGGGCGACAGATACGCAGTATTTT. Translated: CASSVDRATDTQYF.

The V and J genes are TRBV27 and TRBJ2-7; perhaps TRBD2 as D (6 bases). In germline, CDR1 is MNHEY, CDR2 SMNVEV (reference sequence). CDR3 size: 15 residues. The V gene lost 2 bases and the J gene lost 2 bases, with 13 bases spanning the gap. CDR3 sequence (DNA): TGTGCCAGCAGTTTAGACGGAGGGGTACCCTACGAGCAGTACTTC. The encoded protein is CASSLDGGVPYEQYF.

This chain joins TRBV13 and TRBJ1-3; no clear D gene. Trimming removed 5 bases at V and 3 bases at J, with 11 bases between. CDR1 is PRHDT and CDR2 is FYEKMQ in the germline V gene (reference sequence). The CDR3 length is 14 residues. The CDR3 region is CASSGEAVGNTIYF. The CDR3 bases are TGTGCCAGCAGCGGAGAGGCGGTTGGAAACACCATATATTTT.

The chain combines TRBV5-6 with TRBJ1-2; perhaps TRBD1 as D (5 bases). CDR3 length equals 14 residues. Per the germline V gene, CDR1 is SGHDT and CDR2 is YYEEEE. Deletions cut 2 bases from V and 1 base from J, with 9 bases between. In DNA form, the CDR3 reads TGTGCCAGCAGCTTTGCAGGGTATAACTATGGCTACACCTTC. It yields the protein CASSFAGYNYGYTF.

This rearrangement joins TRBV7-9 to TRBJ2-2, with D uncertain. This CDR3 is built from 12 residues. Germline V CDR1 and CDR2: SEHNR, FQNEAQ (reference sequence). V was clipped by 2 bases and J by 9 bases, with 7 bases between them. The CDR3 protein is CASSLLGWELFF. The CDR3 nucleotides read TGTGCCAGCAGCTTATTGGGTTGGGAGCTGTTTTTT.

This clone was recorded once. The chain couples TRBV29-1 to TRBJ1-2; no clear D. Germline V gene sequence: CDR1 SQVTM, CDR2 ANQGSEA. CDR3 size: 12 residues. The V and J ends lost 0 bases and 6 bases respectively, with 8 bases between them. CDR3 amino acids: CSVEDLRDGYTF. CDR3 nucleotides: TGCAGCGTTGAAGACCTCCGGGATGGCTACACCTTC.

V and J are TRBV5-6 and TRBJ2-1, with a weak D call TRBD2 (7 bases). The V end lost 1 base, the J end lost 0 bases, and 20 bases lay between the germline ends. The CDR3 consists of 19 residues. Germline loops: CDR1 SGHDT, CDR2 YYEEEE. The CDR3 DNA follows: TGTGCCAGCAGCTTGTCTGTGGGGGGGGCCTCGAGCTCCTACAATGAGCAGTTCTTC. Translation gives CASSLSVGGASSSYNEQFF. The variable domain in full, with the rest retrieved from reference TRBV5-6 and TRBJ2-1, is DAGVTQSPTHLIKTRGQQVTLRCSPKSGHDTVSWYQQALGQGPQFIFQYYEEEERQRGNFPDRFSGHQFPNYSSELNVNALLLGDSALYLCASSLSVGGASSSYNEQFFGPGTRLTVL.